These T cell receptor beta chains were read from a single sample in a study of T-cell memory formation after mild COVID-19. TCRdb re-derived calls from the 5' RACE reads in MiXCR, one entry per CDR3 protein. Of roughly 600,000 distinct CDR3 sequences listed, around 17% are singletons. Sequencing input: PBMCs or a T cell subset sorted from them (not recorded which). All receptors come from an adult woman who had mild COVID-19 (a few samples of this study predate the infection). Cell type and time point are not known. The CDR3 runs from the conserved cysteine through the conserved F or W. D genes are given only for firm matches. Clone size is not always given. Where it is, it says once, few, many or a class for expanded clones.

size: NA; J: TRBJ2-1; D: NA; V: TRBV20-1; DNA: TGCAGTGCTGTCACGGAGCGAGACAACAATGAGCAGTTCTTC; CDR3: CSAVTERDNNEQFF
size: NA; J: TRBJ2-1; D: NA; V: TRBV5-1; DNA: TGCGCCAGCACCATGACAGTGATCTCCTACAATGAGCAGTTCTTC; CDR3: CASTMTVISYNEQFF
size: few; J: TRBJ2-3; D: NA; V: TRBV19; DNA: TGTGCCAGTAGTATCCGGGGGAGCACAGATACGCAGTATTTT; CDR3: CASSIRGSTDTQYF
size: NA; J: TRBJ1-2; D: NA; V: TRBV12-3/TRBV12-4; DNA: TGTGCCAGCAGTTCAAAACGGGGGGCCAAGGGAACTGGCTACACCTTC; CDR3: CASSSKRGAKGTGYTF
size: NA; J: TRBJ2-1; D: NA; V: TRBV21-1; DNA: TGTGCCACAATCAAAGGTAATAGCGGGAGTATCAATGAGCAGTTCTTC; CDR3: CATIKGNSGSINEQFF
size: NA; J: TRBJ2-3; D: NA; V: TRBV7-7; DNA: TGTGCCAGCAGCTTAGGTCGAGGGTCAGATACGCAGTATTTT; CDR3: CASSLGRGSDTQYF
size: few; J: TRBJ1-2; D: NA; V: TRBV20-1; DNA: TGCAGTGCCTACCGGGGCCAGGGTTTAGGCTACACCTTC; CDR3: CSAYRGQGLGYTF
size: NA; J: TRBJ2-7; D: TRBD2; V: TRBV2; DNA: TGTGCCAGCAGTGCGTCGACTAGCGGGACTCTCGAGCAGTACTTC; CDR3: CASSASTSGTLEQYF
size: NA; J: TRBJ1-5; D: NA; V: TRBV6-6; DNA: TGTGCCAGCAGTTACTCGACGTCTAGGGCGAGCAATCAGCCCCAGCATTTT; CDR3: CASSYSTSRASNQPQHF
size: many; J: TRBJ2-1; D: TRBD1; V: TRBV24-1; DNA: TGTGCCACCAGTGATTTTCCGACTGACAGGGGAGTGGGTGAGCAGTTCTTC; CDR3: CATSDFPTDRGVGEQFF
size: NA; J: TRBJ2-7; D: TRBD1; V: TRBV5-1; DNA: TGCGCCAGCAGCCCGGCCTCAGGGGGCTTCGAGCAGTACTTC; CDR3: CASSPASGGFEQYF